These 8 T cell receptor beta chains were all obtained from the same sample, sequenced in a study of CD8 T cells in Susac syndrome. An amount of RNA that ranged from roughly 0.45 to 1 ug was reverse transcribed with random hexamers. TCRdb processed the immunoSEQ multiplex PCR reads anew with MiXCR; each CDR3 protein has one entry. The sample holds about 140,000 distinct CDR3 sequences, approximately 95% seen once. The specimen sequenced was CD8+ T cells from PBMCs. These receptors were obtained from a human donor in good health.

This sequence joins TRBV7-9 and TRBJ2-7; 10 bases fit TRBD2. J was trimmed by 5 bases and V by 0 bases; bases with no gene match: 4. Germline V CDR1 and CDR2: SEHNR, FQNEAQ (reference sequence). The CDR3 covers 15 residues. CDR3 protein: CASSLAGSGRHEQYF. The CDR3 DNA reads TGTGCCAGCAGCTTAGCAGGTAGCGGGAGGCACGAGCAGTACTTC.

The chain recombines TRBV20-1 with TRBJ2-7; 12 nucleotides align to TRBD2. V lost 2 bases, J lost 0 bases, and 5 bases stayed unmatched. There are 16 residues in the CDR3. Germline CDR1 is DFQATT and CDR2 is SNEGSKA (reference sequence). CDR3 in DNA: TGCAGTGCTAGAAACGGGACTAGCGGGCGCTCCTACGAGCAGTACTTC. Its protein product is CSARNGTSGRSYEQYF.

The chain recombines TRBV4-1 with TRBJ2-1; D remains unclear. The CDR3 covers 13 residues. Germline V gene data show CDR1 as MGHRA and CDR2 as YSYEKL. With 3 bases removed from V and 7 bases from J, the gap between germline ends came to 10 bases. The DNA of the CDR3 is TGCGCCAGCAGCCACCCATCAGAGAATGAGCAGTTCTTC. It is translated as CASSHPSENEQFF.

This chain uses TRBV9 with TRBJ2-7; no clear D gene. The V and J ends lost 1 base and 8 bases respectively, with 10 bases between them. CDR1 and CDR2 from the germline V gene are SGDLS and YYNGEE. The CDR3 loop spans 12 amino acids. In DNA, the CDR3 is TGTGCCAGCAGCGTAATCGGGCAGAAGCAGTACTTC. Protein: CASSVIGQKQYF.

This rearrangement joins TRBV28 to TRBJ1-1; the D gene is possibly TRBD1 (5 bases). Germline V gives CDR1 MDHEN, CDR2 SYDVKM. This CDR3 is 14 amino acids long. The germline V and J ends were trimmed by 5 bases and 0 bases, with 10 bases remaining between them. The CDR3 DNA reads TGTGCCAGCAGTGTGACAGAGATGAACACTGAAGCTTTCTTT. This codes for CASSVTEMNTEAFF. Full variable domain (remainder filled in from reference TRBV28 and TRBJ1-1): DVKVTQSSRYLVKRTGEKVFLECVQDMDHENMFWYRQDPGLGLRLIYFSYDVKMKEKGDIPEGYSVSREKKERFSLILESASTNQTSMYLCASSVTEMNTEAFFGQGTRLTVV.

The chain recombines TRBV4-1 with TRBJ2-1, with D unclear. Per germline, CDR1 MGHRA and CDR2 YSYEKL. V lost 1 base and J 9 bases, leaving 7 bases between the germline ends. The CDR3 length is 12 residues. The CDR3 DNA reads TGCGCCAGCAGCCAAGTAGCTGGTGAGCAGTTCTTC. Protein sequence: CASSQVAGEQFF.

The V call is TRBV27, the J call TRBJ2-5; TRBD2 matches at 7 bases. The germline V gene encodes CDR1 MNHEY and CDR2 SMNVEV (reference sequence). V shed 3 bases and J 2 bases; nucleotides not matched to a gene: 3. This CDR3 comprises 14 residues. CDR3 sequence reads: CASSLLAEQETQYF. As DNA, the CDR3 is TGTGCCAGCAGTTTGCTAGCGGAACAAGAGACCCAGTACTTC.

This clonotype has only one observation. The V and J genes are TRBV29-1 and TRBJ2-7; 7 bases match TRBD1. The CDR3 consists of 15 residues. V gave up 1 base and J gave up 2 bases; unmatched junction bases: 8. CDR1 and CDR2 (germline): SQVTM, ANQGSEA. CDR3 sequence reads: CSVEASDRDTYEQYF. The CDR3 DNA follows: TGCAGCGTTGAAGCCTCAGACAGGGATACCTACGAGCAGTACTTC.